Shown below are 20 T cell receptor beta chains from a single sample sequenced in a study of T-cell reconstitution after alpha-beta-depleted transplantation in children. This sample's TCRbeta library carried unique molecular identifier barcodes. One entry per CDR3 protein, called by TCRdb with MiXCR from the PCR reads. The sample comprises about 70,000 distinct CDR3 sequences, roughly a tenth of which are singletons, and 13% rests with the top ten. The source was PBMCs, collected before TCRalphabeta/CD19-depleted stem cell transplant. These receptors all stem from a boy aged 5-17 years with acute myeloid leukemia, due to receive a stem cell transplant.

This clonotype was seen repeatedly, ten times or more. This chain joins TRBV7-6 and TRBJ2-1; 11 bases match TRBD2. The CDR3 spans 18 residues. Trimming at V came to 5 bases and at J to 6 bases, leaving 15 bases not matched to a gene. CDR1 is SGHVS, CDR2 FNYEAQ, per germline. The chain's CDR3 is CASSGGGSGRAVVNEQFF. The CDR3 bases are TGTGCCAGCAGCGGCGGGGGTAGCGGGAGGGCCGTAGTCAATGAGCAGTTCTTC. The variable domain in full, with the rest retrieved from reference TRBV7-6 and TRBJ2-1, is GAGVSQSPRYKVTKRGQDVALRCDPISGHVSLYWYRQALGQGPEFLTYFNYEAQQDKSGLPNDRFSAERPEGSISTLTIQRTEQRDSAMYRCASSGGGSGRAVVNEQFFGPGTRLTVL.

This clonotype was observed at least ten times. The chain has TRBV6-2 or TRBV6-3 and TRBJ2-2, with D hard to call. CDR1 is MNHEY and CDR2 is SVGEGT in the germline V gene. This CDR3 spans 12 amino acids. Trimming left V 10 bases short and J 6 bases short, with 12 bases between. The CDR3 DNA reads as TGTGCCACCAACCCCCGGGCCGGGGAGCTGTTTTTT. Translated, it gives CATNPRAGELFF.

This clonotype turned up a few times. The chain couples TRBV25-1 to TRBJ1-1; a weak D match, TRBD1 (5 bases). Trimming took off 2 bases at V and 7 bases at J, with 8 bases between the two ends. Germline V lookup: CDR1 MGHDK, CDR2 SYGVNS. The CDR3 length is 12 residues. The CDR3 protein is CASSEPGFEAFF. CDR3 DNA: TGTGCCAGCAGTGAACCAGGGTTTGAAGCTTTCTTT.

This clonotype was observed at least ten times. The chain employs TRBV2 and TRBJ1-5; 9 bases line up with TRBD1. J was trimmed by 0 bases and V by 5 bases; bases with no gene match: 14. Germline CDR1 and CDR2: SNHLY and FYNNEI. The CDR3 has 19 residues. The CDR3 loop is CASSLGTGPLYYSNQPQHF. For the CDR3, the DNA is TGTGCCAGCAGTTTGGGGACAGGGCCACTCTATTATAGCAATCAGCCCCAGCATTTT.

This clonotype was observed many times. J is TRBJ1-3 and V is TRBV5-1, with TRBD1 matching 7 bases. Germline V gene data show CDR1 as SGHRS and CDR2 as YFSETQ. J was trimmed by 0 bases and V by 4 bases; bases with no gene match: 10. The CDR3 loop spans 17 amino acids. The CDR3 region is CASSITGTVSSGNTIYF. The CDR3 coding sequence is TGCGCCAGCAGCATCACCGGGACAGTGAGCTCTGGAAACACCATATATTTT.

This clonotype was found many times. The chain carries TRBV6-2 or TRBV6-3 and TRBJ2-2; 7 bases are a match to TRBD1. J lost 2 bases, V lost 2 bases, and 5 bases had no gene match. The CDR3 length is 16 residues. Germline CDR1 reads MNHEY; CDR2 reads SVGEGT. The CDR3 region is CASSYTQGVNTGELFF. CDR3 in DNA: TGTGCCAGCAGTTACACGCAGGGGGTAAACACCGGGGAGCTGTTTTTT.

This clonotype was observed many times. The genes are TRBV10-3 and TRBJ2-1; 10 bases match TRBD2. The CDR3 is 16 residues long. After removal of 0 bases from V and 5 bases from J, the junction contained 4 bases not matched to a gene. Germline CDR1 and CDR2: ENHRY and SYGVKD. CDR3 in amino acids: CAISESGTSVDNEQFF. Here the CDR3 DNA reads TGTGCCATCAGTGAGTCCGGGACTAGCGTCGACAATGAGCAGTTCTTC.

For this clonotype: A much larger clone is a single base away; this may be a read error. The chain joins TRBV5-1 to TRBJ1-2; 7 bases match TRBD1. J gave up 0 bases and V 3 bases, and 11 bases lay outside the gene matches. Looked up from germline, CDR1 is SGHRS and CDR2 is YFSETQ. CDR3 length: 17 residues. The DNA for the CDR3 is TGCGCCAGCAGCTCCCCCACAGGGGCAGTTACTAACTATGGCTACACCTTC. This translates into CASSSPTGAVTNYGYTF.

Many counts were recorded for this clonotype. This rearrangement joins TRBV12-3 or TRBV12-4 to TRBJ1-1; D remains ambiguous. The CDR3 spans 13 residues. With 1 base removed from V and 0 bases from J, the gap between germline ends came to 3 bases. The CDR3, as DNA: TGTGCCAGCAGTTTAGGGATGAACACTGAAGCTTTCTTT. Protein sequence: CASSLGMNTEAFF.

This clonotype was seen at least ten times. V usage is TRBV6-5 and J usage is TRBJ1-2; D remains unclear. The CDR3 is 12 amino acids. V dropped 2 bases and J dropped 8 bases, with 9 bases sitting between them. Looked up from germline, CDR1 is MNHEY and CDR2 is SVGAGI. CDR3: CASSYEGRGYTF. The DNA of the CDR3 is TGTGCCAGCAGTTACGAGGGAAGAGGCTACACCTTC.

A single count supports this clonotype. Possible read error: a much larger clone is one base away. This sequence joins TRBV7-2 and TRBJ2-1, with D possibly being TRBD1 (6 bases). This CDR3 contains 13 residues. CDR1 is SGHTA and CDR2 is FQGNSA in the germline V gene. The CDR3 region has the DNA TGTGACAGCAGCTTAGGGGGACATCTAGGGTCGTTCTTC. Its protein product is CDSSLGGHLGSFF.

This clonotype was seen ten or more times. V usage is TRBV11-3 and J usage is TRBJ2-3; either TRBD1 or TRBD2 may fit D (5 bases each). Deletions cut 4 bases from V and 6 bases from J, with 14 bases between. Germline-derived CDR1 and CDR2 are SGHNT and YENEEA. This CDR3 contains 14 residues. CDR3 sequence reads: CASSSMPRGDTQYF. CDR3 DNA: TGTGCCAGCAGCTCTATGCCCCGGGGCGATACGCAGTATTTT.

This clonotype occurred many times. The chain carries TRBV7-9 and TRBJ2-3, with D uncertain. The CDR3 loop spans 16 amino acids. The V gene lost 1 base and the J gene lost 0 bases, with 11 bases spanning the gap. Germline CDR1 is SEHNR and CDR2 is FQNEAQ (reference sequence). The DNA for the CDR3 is TGTGCCAGCAGCTTAGTTGTCGCCGTCAGCACAGATACGCAGTATTTT. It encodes CASSLVVAVSTDTQYF.

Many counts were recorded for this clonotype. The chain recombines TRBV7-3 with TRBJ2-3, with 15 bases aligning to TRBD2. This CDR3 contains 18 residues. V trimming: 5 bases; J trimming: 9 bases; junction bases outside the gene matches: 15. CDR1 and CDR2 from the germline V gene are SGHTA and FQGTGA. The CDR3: CASSLSGTSGRSAGTQYF. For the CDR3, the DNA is TGTGCCAGCAGCCTCTCCGGGACTAGCGGGAGGTCGGCGGGCACGCAGTATTTT.

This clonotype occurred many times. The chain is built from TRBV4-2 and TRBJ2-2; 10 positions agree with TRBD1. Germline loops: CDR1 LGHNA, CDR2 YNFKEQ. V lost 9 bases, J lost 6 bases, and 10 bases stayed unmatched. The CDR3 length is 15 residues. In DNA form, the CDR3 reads TGTGCCAGTGGGGGGGGACAGGGGTCGGCCGGGGAGCTGTTTTTT. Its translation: CASGGGQGSAGELFF.

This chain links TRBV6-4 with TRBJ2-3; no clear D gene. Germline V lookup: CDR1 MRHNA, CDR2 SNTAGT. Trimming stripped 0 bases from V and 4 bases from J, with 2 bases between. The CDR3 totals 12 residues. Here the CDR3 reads CASSDSADTQYF. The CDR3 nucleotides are TGTGCCAGCAGTGACTCGGCAGATACGCAGTATTTT.

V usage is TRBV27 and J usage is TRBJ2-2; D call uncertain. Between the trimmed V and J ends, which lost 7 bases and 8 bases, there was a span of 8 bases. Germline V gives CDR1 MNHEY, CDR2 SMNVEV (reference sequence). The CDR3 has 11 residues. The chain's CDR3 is CASMVLGELFF. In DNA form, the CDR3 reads TGTGCCAGCATGGTTTTGGGGGAGCTGTTTTTT.

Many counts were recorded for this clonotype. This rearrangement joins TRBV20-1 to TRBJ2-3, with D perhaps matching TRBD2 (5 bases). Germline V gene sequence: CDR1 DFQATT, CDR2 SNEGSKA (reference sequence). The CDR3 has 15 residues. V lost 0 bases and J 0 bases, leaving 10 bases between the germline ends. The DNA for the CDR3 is TGCAGTGCTAGAGATCACTGGACTAGCACAGATACGCAGTATTTT. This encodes CSARDHWTSTDTQYF.

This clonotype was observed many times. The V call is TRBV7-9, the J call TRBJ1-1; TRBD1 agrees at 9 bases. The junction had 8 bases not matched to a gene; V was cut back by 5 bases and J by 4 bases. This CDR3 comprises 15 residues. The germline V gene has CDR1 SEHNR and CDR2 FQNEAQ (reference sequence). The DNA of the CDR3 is TGTGCCAGCAGCGTACGGGACAGGGACGGCACTGAAGCTTTCTTT. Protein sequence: CASSVRDRDGTEAFF.

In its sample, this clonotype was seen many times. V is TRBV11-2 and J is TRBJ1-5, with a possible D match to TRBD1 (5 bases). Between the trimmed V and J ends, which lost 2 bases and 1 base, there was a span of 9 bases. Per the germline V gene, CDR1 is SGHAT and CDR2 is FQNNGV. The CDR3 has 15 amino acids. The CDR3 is CASSLTGLSNQPQHF. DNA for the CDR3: TGTGCCAGCAGCTTAACAGGCTTGAGCAATCAGCCCCAGCATTTT.